This T cell receptor (beta chain) came from a study of T cell responses to AZD1222 COVID-19 vaccine. Study outcomes and limitations: The donor group comprised mostly white British people and more females; the analysis possibly underestimated clonal diversity. At study baseline, merely about 6 AZD1222 recipients were seropositive.

Concerning this clone: Its antigen is still unknown.

TCRdb's table, derived via immunoSEQ multiplex PCR, lists solely in-frame clones and lacks some. The sample has about 210,000 clones, approximately 94% seen once; the top ten hold over 1.5%. There are 14 residues in the CDR3. Trimming took off 5 bases at V and 2 bases at J, with 13 bases between the two ends. Per the germline V gene, CDR1 is LNHDA and CDR2 is SQIVND (reference sequence). The rearrangement uses TRBV19 and TRBJ2-7, with D uncertain. This specimen consisted of peripheral blood, obtained 28 days after the second dose of the MenACWY control vaccine. This clonotype was sampled from an adult who received the MenACWY meningococcal vaccine as a control. CDR3 loop: CASSDLGEAYEQYF. CDR3 coding DNA: TGTGCCAGTAGTGACCTTGGGGAAGCCTACGAGCAGTACTTC.